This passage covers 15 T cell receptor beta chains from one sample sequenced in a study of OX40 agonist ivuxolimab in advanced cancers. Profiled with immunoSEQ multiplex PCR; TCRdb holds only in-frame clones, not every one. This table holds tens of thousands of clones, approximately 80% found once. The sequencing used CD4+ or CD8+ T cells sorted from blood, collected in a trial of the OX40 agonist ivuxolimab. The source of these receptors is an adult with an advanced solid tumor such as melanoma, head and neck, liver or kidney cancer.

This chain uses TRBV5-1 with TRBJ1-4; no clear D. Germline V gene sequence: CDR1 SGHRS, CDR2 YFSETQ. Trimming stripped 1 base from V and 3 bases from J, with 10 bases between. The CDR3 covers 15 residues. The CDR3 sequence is CASSLRGLANEKLFF. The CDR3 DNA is TGCGCCAGCAGCTTGCGAGGGTTAGCTAATGAAAAACTGTTTTTT.

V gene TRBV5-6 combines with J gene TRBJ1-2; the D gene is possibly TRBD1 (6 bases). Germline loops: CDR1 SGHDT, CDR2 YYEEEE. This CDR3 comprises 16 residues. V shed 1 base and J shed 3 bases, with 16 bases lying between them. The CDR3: CASSLPFGTTDYGYTF. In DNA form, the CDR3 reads TGTGCCAGCAGCTTGCCTTTCGGGACAACAGACTATGGCTACACCTTC.

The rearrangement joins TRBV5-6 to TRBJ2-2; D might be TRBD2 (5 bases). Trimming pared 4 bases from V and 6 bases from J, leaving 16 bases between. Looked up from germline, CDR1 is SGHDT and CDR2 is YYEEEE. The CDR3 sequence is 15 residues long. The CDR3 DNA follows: TGTGCCAGCAGCCTGACATTCCCGGGGTCCGGGGAGCTGTTTTTT. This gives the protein CASSLTFPGSGELFF.

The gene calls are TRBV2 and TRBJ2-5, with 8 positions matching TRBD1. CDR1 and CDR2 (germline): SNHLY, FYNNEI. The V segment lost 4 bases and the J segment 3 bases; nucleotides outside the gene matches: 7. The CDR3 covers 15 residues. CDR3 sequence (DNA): TGTGCCAGCAGTGGTCAGGGGGCGGGAAAAGAGACCCAGTACTTC. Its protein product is CASSGQGAGKETQYF. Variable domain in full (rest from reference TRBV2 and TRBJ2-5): EPEVTQTPSHQVTQMGQEVILRCVPISNHLYFYWYRQILGQKVEFLVSFYNNEISEKSEIFDDQFSVERPDGSNFTLKIRSTKLEDSAMYFCASSGQGAGKETQYFGPGTRLLVL.

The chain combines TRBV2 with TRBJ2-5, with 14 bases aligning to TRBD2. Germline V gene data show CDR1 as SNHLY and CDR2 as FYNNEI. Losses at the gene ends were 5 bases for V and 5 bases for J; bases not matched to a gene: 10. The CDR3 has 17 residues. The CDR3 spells CASSPLRLAGGRETQYF. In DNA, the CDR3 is TGTGCCAGCAGTCCACTTAGACTAGCGGGGGGGCGGGAGACCCAGTACTTC.

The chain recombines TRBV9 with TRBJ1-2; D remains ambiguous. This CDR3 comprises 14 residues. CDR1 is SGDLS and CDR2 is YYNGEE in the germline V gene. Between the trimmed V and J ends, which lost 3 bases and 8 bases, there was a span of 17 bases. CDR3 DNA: TGTGCCAGCAGCGCCTCTCCGAAACGTTTAGGCTACACCTTC. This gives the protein CASSASPKRLGYTF.

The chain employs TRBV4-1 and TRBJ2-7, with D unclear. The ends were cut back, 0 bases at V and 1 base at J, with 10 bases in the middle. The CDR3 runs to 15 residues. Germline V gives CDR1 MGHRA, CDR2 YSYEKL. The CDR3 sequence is CASSQDRQGSYEQYF. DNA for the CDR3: TGCGCCAGCAGCCAAGATAGGCAAGGGTCCTACGAGCAGTACTTC.

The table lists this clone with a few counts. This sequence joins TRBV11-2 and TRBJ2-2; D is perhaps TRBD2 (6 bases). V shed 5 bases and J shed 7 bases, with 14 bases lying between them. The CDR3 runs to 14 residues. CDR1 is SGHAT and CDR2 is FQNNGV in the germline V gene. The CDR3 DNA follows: TGTGCCAGCAGCGGGACTTCTCGGGGCGGGGAGCTGTTTTTT. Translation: CASSGTSRGGELFF.

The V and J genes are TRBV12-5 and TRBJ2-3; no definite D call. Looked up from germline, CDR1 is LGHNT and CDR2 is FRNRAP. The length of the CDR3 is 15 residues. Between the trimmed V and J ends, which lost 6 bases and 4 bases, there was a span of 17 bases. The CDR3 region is CASGHLGGGADTQYF. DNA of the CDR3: TGTGCTAGTGGACACTTAGGTGGCGGTGCAGATACGCAGTATTTT.

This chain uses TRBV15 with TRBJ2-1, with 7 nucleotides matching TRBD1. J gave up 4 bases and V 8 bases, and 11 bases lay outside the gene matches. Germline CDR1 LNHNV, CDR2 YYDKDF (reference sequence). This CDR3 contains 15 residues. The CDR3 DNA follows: TGTGCCACCCAGGGGGTACTGAAGGGTTACAATGAGCAGTTCTTC. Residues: CATQGVLKGYNEQFF.

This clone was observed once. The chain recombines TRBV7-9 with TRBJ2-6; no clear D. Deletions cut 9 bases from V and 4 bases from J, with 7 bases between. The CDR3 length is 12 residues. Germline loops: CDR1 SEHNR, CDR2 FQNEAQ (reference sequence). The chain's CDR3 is CARGMGANVLTF. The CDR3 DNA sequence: TGTGCCAGGGGAATGGGGGCCAACGTCCTGACTTTC.

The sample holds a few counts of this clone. CDR3 nucleotides: TGTGCCAGCAGCCTCAGACTAGCGGGAGCGAGGAGAACAGATACGCAGTATTTT. Encoded protein: CASSLRLAGARRTDTQYF. The chain carries TRBV7-2 and TRBJ2-3, with TRBD2 matching over 12 bases. CDR3 length: 18 residues. Trimming removed 5 bases from V and 3 bases from J; junction bases left unmatched: 12. CDR1 and CDR2 from the germline V gene are SGHTA and FQGNSA.

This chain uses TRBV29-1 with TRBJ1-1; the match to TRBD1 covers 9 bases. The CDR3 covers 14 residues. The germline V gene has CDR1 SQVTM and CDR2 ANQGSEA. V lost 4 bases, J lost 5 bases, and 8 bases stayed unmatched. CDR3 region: CSVGDRARGTEAFF. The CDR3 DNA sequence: TGCAGCGTTGGGGACAGGGCCCGCGGGACTGAAGCTTTCTTT. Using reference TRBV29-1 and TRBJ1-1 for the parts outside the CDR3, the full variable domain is SAVISQKPSRDICQRGTSLTIQCQVDSQVTMMFWYRQQPGQSLTLIATANQGSEATYESGFVIDKFPISRPNLTFSTLTVSNMSPEDSSIYLCSVGDRARGTEAFFGQGTRLTVV.

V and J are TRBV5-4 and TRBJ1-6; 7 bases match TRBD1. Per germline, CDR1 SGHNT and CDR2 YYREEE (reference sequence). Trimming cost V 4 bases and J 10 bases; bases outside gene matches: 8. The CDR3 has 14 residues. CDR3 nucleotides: TGTGCCAGCAGCCGGGACAGTTTTAACTCACCCCTCCACTTT. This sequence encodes CASSRDSFNSPLHF.

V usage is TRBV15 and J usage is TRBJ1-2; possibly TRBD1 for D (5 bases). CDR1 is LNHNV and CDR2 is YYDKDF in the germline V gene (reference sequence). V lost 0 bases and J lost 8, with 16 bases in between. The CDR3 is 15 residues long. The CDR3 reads CATSRDRLGLQGYTF. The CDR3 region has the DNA TGTGCCACCAGCAGAGATCGTTTGGGACTGCAAGGCTACACCTTC.